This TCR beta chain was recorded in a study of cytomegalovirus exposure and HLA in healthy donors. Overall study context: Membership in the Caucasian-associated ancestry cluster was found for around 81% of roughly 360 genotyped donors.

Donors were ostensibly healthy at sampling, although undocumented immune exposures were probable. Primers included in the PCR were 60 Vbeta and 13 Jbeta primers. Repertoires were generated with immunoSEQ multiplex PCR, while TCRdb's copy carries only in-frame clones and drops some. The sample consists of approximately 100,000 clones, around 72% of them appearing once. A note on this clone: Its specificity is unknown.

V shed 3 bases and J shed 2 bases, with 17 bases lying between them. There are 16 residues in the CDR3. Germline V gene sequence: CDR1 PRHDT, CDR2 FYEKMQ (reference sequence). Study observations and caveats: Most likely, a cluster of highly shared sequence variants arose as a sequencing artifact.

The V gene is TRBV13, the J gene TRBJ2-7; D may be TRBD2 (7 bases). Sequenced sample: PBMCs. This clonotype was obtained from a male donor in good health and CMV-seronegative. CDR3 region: CASSFRGGGRAYEQYF. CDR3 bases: TGTGCCAGCAGCTTTAGGGGGGGAGGCAGGGCCTACGAGCAGTACTTC.